This entry is about one T cell receptor beta chain. The data originate from a study of blood T cell repertoires in COVID-19. In the study overall: Samples taken during acute and convalescent COVID-19 were collected in the United States, Italy and Spain.

Using immunoSEQ multiplex PCR, the repertoire was profiled, and TCRdb retains in-frame clones only, with some absent. The table lists 150,000 to 200,000 clones, approximately 87% of them singletons. The germline V gene encodes CDR1 SQVTM and CDR2 ANQGSEA. The CDR3 has 15 amino acids. The J segment lost 6 bases and the V segment lost 4 bases, leaving 13 bases of the junction unmatched. The TCR was taken from a woman aged 60-75 years with COVID-19, enrolled during active disease. The gene calls are TRBV29-1 and TRBJ2-7; 9 nucleotides align to TRBD2. Specimen: peripheral blood. CDR3 residues: CSVARSSGTRREQYF. CDR3 nucleotide sequence: TGCAGCGTTGCTAGGTCTAGCGGGACTCGTCGCGAGCAGTACTTC.